Below, 14 T cell receptor beta chains from the same sample are listed, as sequenced in a study of T cell responses to AZD1222 COVID-19 vaccine. Assay: immunoSEQ multiplex PCR; the TCRdb copy retains only in-frame clones and omits some. Found here are 90,000 to 120,000 clones, about 90% of them singletons; the top ten hold approximately 22%. This specimen consisted of peripheral blood, obtained on day 0 of AZD1222 vaccination. The receptors stem from an adult in good health.

The chain employs TRBV7-2 and TRBJ2-5; D perhaps matches TRBD1 (5 bases). V was shortened by 2 bases and J by 9 bases, with 13 bases between the two germline ends. This CDR3 is 13 amino acids long. Germline V lookup: CDR1 SGHTA, CDR2 FQGNSA. CDR3 in amino acids: CASSLNYGQAQYF. The CDR3 DNA reads as TGTGCCAGCAGCTTAAATTACGGACAAGCCCAGTACTTC.

The V gene is TRBV30, the J gene TRBJ2-6; D not certain. Trimming removed 2 bases at V and 1 base at J, with 6 bases between. This CDR3 spans 14 amino acids. Germline CDR1 and CDR2: GTSNPN and SVGIG (reference sequence). CDR3 in DNA: TGTGCCTGGAGTCCTACTTCTGGGGCCAACGTCCTGACTTTC. This encodes CAWSPTSGANVLTF. The full variable domain, with the rest looked up from reference TRBV30 and TRBJ2-6, is SQTIHQWPATLVQPVGSPLSLECTVEGTSNPNLYWYRQAAGRGLQLLFYSVGIGQISSEVPQNLSASRPQDRQFILSSKKLLLSDSGFYLCAWSPTSGANVLTFGAGSRLTVL.

This chain uses TRBV5-1 with TRBJ2-1; D is uncertain. Deletions cut 0 bases from V and 6 bases from J, with 13 bases between. CDR3 size: 15 residues. Germline lookup yields CDR1 SGHRS and CDR2 YFSETQ. The CDR3 here is CASSLGTQAGNEQFF. The DNA of the CDR3 is TGCGCCAGCAGCTTGGGTACACAAGCAGGCAATGAGCAGTTCTTC.

J is TRBJ2-4 and V is TRBV7-9, with D perhaps matching TRBD1 or TRBD2 (5 bases each). V was trimmed by 5 bases and J by 7 bases, leaving 18 bases between them. CDR1 is SEHNR, CDR2 FQNEAQ, per germline (reference sequence). CDR3 length: 15 amino acids. The CDR3 DNA reads TGTGCCAGCAGCACCTCTCTTAAGGGGACGAACATTCAGTACTTC. Translated, it gives CASSTSLKGTNIQYF.

This chain joins TRBV7-9 and TRBJ2-7; 9 bases map to TRBD1. Germline V gene sequence: CDR1 SEHNR, CDR2 FQNEAQ (reference sequence). V shed 5 bases, J shed 4 bases, and the junction held 12 bases outside the gene matches. The CDR3 loop spans 16 amino acids. The CDR3 coding sequence is TGTGCCAGCAGCCTAATATTATCGGGACAGGGATACGAGCAGTACTTC. Its translation: CASSLILSGQGYEQYF. The variable domain in full, completed from reference TRBV7-9 and TRBJ2-7, reads DTGVSQNPRHKITKRGQNVTFRCDPISEHNRLYWYRQTLGQGPEFLTYFQNEAQLEKSRLLSDRFSAERPKGSFSTLEIQRTEQGDSAMYLCASSLILSGQGYEQYFGPGTRLTVT.

The chain employs TRBV7-2 and TRBJ1-1; 11 nucleotides align to TRBD1. Germline V lookup: CDR1 SGHTA, CDR2 FQGNSA. The CDR3 has 13 residues. The J segment lost 10 bases and the V segment lost 5 bases, leaving 6 bases of the junction unmatched. The CDR3: CASSRTGGYGAFF. DNA of the CDR3: TGTGCCAGCAGCAGGACAGGGGGCTACGGAGCTTTCTTT.

This clone was seen a few times. The chain joins TRBV30 to TRBJ1-4; TRBD1 aligns across 9 bases. V was pared by 7 bases and J by 7 bases, with 4 bases of the junction left unmatched. The CDR3 loop spans 12 amino acids. Germline CDR1 reads GTSNPN; CDR2 reads SVGIG (reference sequence). The CDR3 nucleotides read TGTGCCTCATCGGGACAGGGTGAAAAACTGTTTTTT. Translation: CASSGQGEKLFF.

J is TRBJ2-2 and V is TRBV30, with TRBD2 matching over 11 bases. From germline, CDR1 is GTSNPN and CDR2 SVGIG (reference sequence). V shed 3 bases and J 4 bases; nucleotides not matched to a gene: 7. The CDR3 totals 16 residues. The CDR3 is CAWSGPSGGITGELFF. CDR3 nucleotide sequence: TGTGCCTGGAGCGGACCTAGCGGGGGGATCACCGGGGAGCTGTTTTTT.

The chain combines TRBV5-4 with TRBJ2-3; unclear D gene. Trimming pared 2 bases from V and 5 bases from J, leaving 12 bases between. CDR1 SGHNT and CDR2 YYREEE come from the germline V gene (reference sequence). The CDR3 consists of 14 residues. The CDR3 DNA is TGTGCCAGCAGCTTTTGGACGGTTGAAGATACGCAGTATTTT. This codes for CASSFWTVEDTQYF. Drawing the rest from reference TRBV5-4 and TRBJ2-3, the complete variable domain is ETGVTQSPTHLIKTRGQQVTLRCSSQSGHNTVSWYQQALGQGPQFIFQYYREEENGRGNFPPRFSGLQFPNYSSELNVNALELDDSALYLCASSFWTVEDTQYFGPGTRLTVL.

The rearrangement links TRBV9 to TRBJ1-1; no clear D. The CDR3 runs to 15 residues. The V gene's germline CDR1 is SGDLS and CDR2 YYNGEE. Trimming removed 3 bases at V and 0 bases at J, with 12 bases between. This chain's CDR3 is CASSGKQHMNTEAFF. The CDR3 DNA follows: TGTGCCAGCAGCGGTAAACAGCACATGAACACTGAAGCTTTCTTT.

CDR3 region: CSASRTSGNQPQHF. The CDR3 nucleotides are TGCAGTGCTAGTAGGACATCCGGGAATCAGCCCCAGCATTTT. The chain combines TRBV20-1 with TRBJ1-5, with D possibly being TRBD1 (5 bases). Looked up from germline, CDR1 is DFQATT and CDR2 is SNEGSKA (reference sequence). V was pared by 3 bases and J by 4 bases, with 13 bases between. The CDR3 is made up of 14 amino acids.

The chain carries TRBV10-3 and TRBJ2-7, with 8 positions matching TRBD2. CDR3 size: 15 residues. Germline V lookup: CDR1 ENHRY, CDR2 SYGVKD. V gave up 4 bases and J gave up 0 bases; unmatched junction bases: 5. CDR3 DNA: TGTGCCATCAGTGGAGGAACTAGCGGCTCCTACGAGCAGTACTTC. As protein: CAISGGTSGSYEQYF.

The chain couples TRBV5-5 to TRBJ2-2; D gene uncertain. Deletions cut 2 bases from V and 6 bases from J, with 5 bases between. The CDR3 sequence is 12 residues long. Germline values: CDR1 SGHKS, CDR2 YYEKEE (reference sequence). The CDR3 DNA sequence: TGTGCCAGCAGCTTATTTCCCGGGGAGCTGTTTTTT. Its protein is CASSLFPGELFF.

The chain employs TRBV3-1 (or the pseudogene TRBV3-2) and TRBJ1-6, with D possibly matching TRBD1 (5 bases). CDR1 is LGHDT and CDR2 is YNNKEL in the germline V gene (reference sequence). This CDR3 has 18 amino acids. Trimming pared 1 base from V and 8 bases from J, leaving 21 bases between. CDR3 nucleotides: TGTGCCAGCAGCCAAGCGGGATTGGCGCAGGGAGGATATTCACCCCTCCACTTT. This codes for CASSQAGLAQGGYSPLHF.